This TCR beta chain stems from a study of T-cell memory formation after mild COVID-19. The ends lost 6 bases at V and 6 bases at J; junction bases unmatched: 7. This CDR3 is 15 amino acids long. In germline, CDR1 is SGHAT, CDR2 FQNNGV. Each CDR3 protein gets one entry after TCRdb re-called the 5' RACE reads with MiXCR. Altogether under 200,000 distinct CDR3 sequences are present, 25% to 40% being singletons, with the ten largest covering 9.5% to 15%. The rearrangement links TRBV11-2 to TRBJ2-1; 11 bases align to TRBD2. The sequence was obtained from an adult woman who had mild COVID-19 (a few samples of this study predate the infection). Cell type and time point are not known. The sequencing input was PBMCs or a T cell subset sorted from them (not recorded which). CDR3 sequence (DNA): TGTGCCAGCAGTCAAGTTAGCGGGAGGGGCAATGAGCAGTTCTTC. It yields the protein CASSQVSGRGNEQFF.